This T cell receptor (beta chain) derives from a study of patients and donors after allogeneic stem cell transplantation (dated by TCRdb to 2018 to 2020). Libraries came from RT-PCR. Sequencing used a NextSeq 550. The public reads were run again by TCRdb, first through fastp at Q25 and then through MiXCR, and only productive beta chains were kept. A single entry per CDR3 protein holds the most common genes and DNA from its merged rows. This sample is represented by roughly 880,000 distinct CDR3 sequences; about a sixth of them were singletons. The ten largest clones add up to around 6% of the sample. As regards this clonotype: Its antigen is not yet known. Base quality data are lacking; no much larger clone is found one base away.

The sequence was collected from a human donor who was either an allogeneic HSCT recipient or a stem cell or donor lymphocyte infusion donor (not recorded which). It is not recorded whose cells these are; they may come from a transplant donor. The sample comprised blood, either unsorted or a sorted T cell fraction (not recorded which).

CDR3 loop: CATGTGQGHTGELFF. The nucleotide sequence is given as TGTGCCACTGGAACGGGACAGGGGCACACCGGGGAGCTGTTTTTT. The sequence is built from TRBV6-1 and TRBJ2-2; TRBD1 aligns with 10 central bases. From the cysteine up to the phenylalanine, the CDR3 has a length of 15 residues. Of the read, only the CDR3 DNA is kept; its 45 bases are in frame from base 1. From the germline V gene, CDR1 is MNHNS and CDR2 is SASEGT. V is cut back by 10 bases and J by 3 bases, with 8 bases in the junction unmatched.